Presented here are 16 T cell receptor beta chains from one specimen sequenced in a study of T cells expressing NK-cell markers. From the 5' RACE reads, TCRdb lists one entry per CDR3 protein and no DNA. This sample's table has roughly 160,000 distinct CDR3 sequences. The sample was blood T cells: a sorted CD56 or NKG2C T cell subset, CD4+ or CD8+ T cells, or bulk PBMC T cells (not recorded which). The receptors here all came from a woman aged 18-69 years in good health.

The J gene is TRBJ2-7, the V gene TRBV20-1; checking the TCRdb D call of TRBD1 is not possible without DNA. CDR3 length: 14 amino acids. The germline gives CDR1 DFQATT, CDR2 SNEGSKA (reference sequence). CDR3 residues: CSARGTGGLNEQYF.

The chain employs TRBV7-2 and TRBJ2-7; TCRdb names TRBD2, which stays unverified in the absence of DNA. Looked up from germline, CDR1 is SGHTA and CDR2 is FQGNSA. This CDR3 comprises 13 residues. This CDR3 is CASSLDFQREQYF.

CDR3 sequence: CASRVDTVNQPQHF. The chain links TRBV2 to TRBJ1-5. This CDR3 has 14 residues. CDR1 and CDR2 from the germline V gene are SNHLY and FYNNEI.

The V and J genes are TRBV3-1 and TRBJ1-6; TCRdb designates TRBD1, a call that cannot be tested without DNA. The CDR3 totals 16 residues. CDR1 and CDR2 from the germline V gene are LGHDT and YNNKEL (reference sequence). CDR3 amino acids: CASSQDRTGKGSPLHF.

The chain's CDR3 is CASSPDTLGNEQFF. The rearrangement links TRBV3-1 to TRBJ2-1; the D gene TCRdb calls, TRBD1, cannot be checked with no DNA. Germline CDR1 LGHDT, CDR2 YNNKEL (reference sequence). This CDR3 spans 14 amino acids.

The chain combines TRBV5-1 with TRBJ2-7; the D call of TRBD2 rests on TCRdb alone, since no DNA is present to check it. This CDR3 is built from 14 residues. Germline V gene lookup returns CDR1 SGHRS and CDR2 YFSETQ. The CDR3 region is CASSSASVTYEQYF.

This chain joins TRBV2 and TRBJ2-5. The length of the CDR3 is 12 residues. Germline loops: CDR1 SNHLY, CDR2 FYNNEI. This chain's CDR3 is CASRRYQETQYF.

The chain uses TRBV20-1 and TRBJ1-5; with no DNA, the TCRdb D assignment of TRBD1 cannot be verified. CDR1 is DFQATT, CDR2 SNEGSKA, per germline (reference sequence). The CDR3 length is 13 residues. CDR3 sequence: CSATPTQNQPQHF.

V gene TRBV11-2 combines with J gene TRBJ2-3. Looked up from germline, CDR1 is SGHAT and CDR2 is FQNNGV. CDR3 length: 13 amino acids. The CDR3 reads CASSFASTDTQYF.

V is TRBV18 and J is TRBJ1-1. The CDR3 consists of 14 residues. Germline loops: CDR1 KGHSH, CDR2 LQKENI. CDR3 region: CASSPPISSTEAFF. Supplemented by reference TRBV18 and TRBJ1-1, the full variable domain reads NAGVMQNPRHLVRRRGQEARLRCSPMKGHSHVYWYRQLPEEGLKFMVYLQKENIIDESGMPKERFSAEFPKEGPSILRIQQVVRGDSAAYFCASSPPISSTEAFFGQGTRLTVV.

The rearrangement joins TRBV5-1 to TRBJ2-5. Germline lookup yields CDR1 SGHRS and CDR2 YFSETQ. This CDR3 is built from 17 residues. CDR3 region: CASSSIDVLTSFGTQYF.

V and J are TRBV5-4 and TRBJ2-7; no DNA is available, so the TRBD1 call from TCRdb remains unchecked. Germline assignment: CDR1 SGHNT and CDR2 YYREEE (reference sequence). This CDR3 is 13 amino acids long. CDR3 residues: CASSWGGSYEQYF.

The genes are TRBV5-1 and TRBJ1-2. The CDR3 totals 14 residues. CDR1 SGHRS and CDR2 YFSETQ come from the germline V gene. CDR3 loop: CASSVTVSNYGYTF.

This sequence joins TRBV10-2 and TRBJ2-4; with no DNA, the TCRdb D assignment of TRBD2 cannot be verified. Germline values: CDR1 WSHSY, CDR2 SAAADI. This CDR3 has 16 amino acids. Here the CDR3 reads CASSEFAGIAKNIQYF.

The chain is built from TRBV18 and TRBJ1-4. The CDR3 sequence is 14 residues long. The germline V gene has CDR1 KGHSH and CDR2 LQKENI. CDR3 loop: CASSPLSQPEKLFF.

This chain connects TRBV25-1 to TRBJ1-2; the D call from TCRdb, TRBD1, cannot be confirmed without DNA. The CDR3 is 13 residues long. Per the germline V gene, CDR1 is MGHDK and CDR2 is SYGVNS. CDR3 residues: CASSARGKDGYTF.